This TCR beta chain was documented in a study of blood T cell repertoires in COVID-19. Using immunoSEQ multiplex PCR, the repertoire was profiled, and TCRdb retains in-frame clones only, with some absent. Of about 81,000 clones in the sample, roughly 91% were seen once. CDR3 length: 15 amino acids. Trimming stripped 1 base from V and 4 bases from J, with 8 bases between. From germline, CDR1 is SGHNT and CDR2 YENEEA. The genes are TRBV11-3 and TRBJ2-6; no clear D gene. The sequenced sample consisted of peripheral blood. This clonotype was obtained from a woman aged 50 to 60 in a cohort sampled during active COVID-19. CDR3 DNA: TGTGCCAGCAGCTTAGGGGTGGGCGGGGCCAACGTCCTGACTTTC. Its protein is CASSLGVGGANVLTF. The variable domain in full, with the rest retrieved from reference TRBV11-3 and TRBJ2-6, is EAGVVQSPRYKIIEKKQPVAFWCNPISGHNTLYWYLQNLGQGPELLIRYENEEAVDDSQLPKDRFSAERLKGVDSTLKIQPAELGDSAVYLCASSLGVGGANVLTFGAGSRLTVL.